The rows below give T cell receptor beta chains drawn from one sample of a study of T cell responses to AZD1222 COVID-19 vaccine. TCRdb's copy holds only in-frame clones and misses some; the assay was immunoSEQ multiplex PCR. The data hold about 93,000 clones, with around 86% observed a single time. The sample in question was peripheral blood, obtained on day 0 of AZD1222 vaccination. The receptors originated from an adult in good health. Each CDR3 is given with its conserved first and last residue. The D gene is left open where the match is weak. The size of a clone is reported for some rows only, either as once, few or many, or as a class for expanded clones.

CDR3aa	CDR3nt	j_gene	v_gene	d_gene	len	abundance
CASRFNTGGAYEQYF	TGTGCCAGCAGATTTAATACAGGGGGCGCTTACGAGCAGTACTTC	TRBJ2-7	TRBV7-8	TRBD1	15	-
CASSLAAYEQYF	TGTGCCAGCAGTTTAGCGGCTTACGAGCAGTACTTC	TRBJ2-7	TRBV12-3/TRBV12-4	-	12	-
CASSPGSGRSEQYF	TGCGCCAGCAGTCCGGGGAGCGGGAGGAGCGAGCAGTACTTC	TRBJ2-7	TRBV5-1	TRBD2	14	-
CASSWRDHTDTQYF	TGTGCCAGCAGTTGGCGGGACCACACAGATACGCAGTATTTT	TRBJ2-3	TRBV27	-	14	once
CASSSSDRDSPLHF	TGCGCCAGCAGCTCCTCCGACAGGGATTCACCCCTCCACTTT	TRBJ1-6	TRBV5-1	TRBD1	14	-
CASTWNQGVTEAFF	TGTGCCAGCACATGGAATCAGGGGGTCACTGAAGCTTTCTTT	TRBJ1-1	TRBV7-8	TRBD1	14	-
CASSSTGGIDTQYF	TGCGCCAGCAGCTCCACAGGGGGGATAGATACGCAGTATTTT	TRBJ2-3	TRBV5-1	TRBD1	14	-
CASSIRGVETQYF	TGTGCCAGTAGTATTCGGGGGGTTGAGACCCAGTACTTC	TRBJ2-5	TRBV19	TRBD2	13	-
CASSQGRFRGEQFF	TGTGCCAGCAGCCAAGGACGGTTTCGGGGTGAGCAGTTCTTC	TRBJ2-1	TRBV14	-	14	-
CSVEGLVTYNEQFF	TGCAGCGTCGAAGGACTAGTAACCTACAATGAGCAGTTCTTC	TRBJ2-1	TRBV29-1	TRBD2	14	-
CASSLKRAADKAFF	TGTGCCAGCAGCTTGAAGCGGGCGGCGGATAAAGCTTTCTTT	TRBJ1-1	TRBV7-9	-	14	few
CASSENAGGYEQFF	TGTGCCAGCAGTGAAAACGCGGGAGGGTATGAGCAGTTCTTC	TRBJ2-1	TRBV6-1	TRBD2	14	-
CASTRTVTNYGYTF	TGTGCCAGCACCCGGACAGTCACCAACTATGGCTACACCTTC	TRBJ1-2	TRBV6-5	-	14	-
CASSLAQGYNEQFF	TGTGCCAGCAGTTTAGCGCAGGGCTACAATGAGCAGTTCTTC	TRBJ2-1	TRBV28	-	14	-
CASSNTRMAQETQYF	TGTGCCAGCAGTAATACTAGGATGGCTCAAGAGACCCAGTACTTC	TRBJ2-5	TRBV2	-	15	-
CASREIEGIQQPQHF	TGTGCCAGTAGAGAGATAGAGGGTATACAACAGCCCCAGCATTTT	TRBJ1-5	TRBV19	-	15	-
CASSSRLGNEQFF	TGTGCCAGCAGTTCTCGACTAGGAAATGAGCAGTTCTTC	TRBJ2-1	TRBV27	-	13	-
CASSPQADSSYNEQFF	TGTGCCAGCAGTCCCCAAGCGGATAGCTCCTACAATGAGCAGTTCTTC	TRBJ2-1	TRBV28	-	16	-
CASSEGLAGGPYQFF	TGTGCCAGCAGTGAGGGACTAGCGGGAGGGCCATACCAGTTCTTC	TRBJ2-1	TRBV6-1	TRBD2	15	few
CASSEGEGAYGYTF	TGTGCCAGCAGTGAAGGCGAAGGGGCCTATGGCTACACCTTC	TRBJ1-2	TRBV2	-	14	-
CASSPPSIRRGETQYF	TGTGCCAGCTCACCACCGAGCATAAGGAGGGGGGAGACCCAGTACTTC	TRBJ2-5	TRBV18	-	16	-
CASSSTGNQPQHF	TGCGCCAGCAGCTCGACGGGTAATCAGCCCCAGCATTTT	TRBJ1-5	TRBV5-1	-	13	-
CASSLDSYGYTF	TGTGCCAGCAGCTTAGACAGCTATGGCTACACCTTC	TRBJ1-2	TRBV7-2	-	12	-
CASREGISGQPQHF	TGTGCCAGCAGGGAGGGCATCTCCGGTCAGCCCCAGCATTTT	TRBJ1-5	TRBV6-5	-	14	-
CASRLGQGASYNEQFF	TGTGCCAGTAGGCTGGGACAGGGGGCCTCCTACAATGAGCAGTTCTTC	TRBJ2-1	TRBV19	TRBD1	16	-
CASSPDRDYGYTF	TGTGCCAGCTCACCCGACAGGGACTATGGCTACACCTTC	TRBJ1-2	TRBV18	TRBD1	13	once
CASSLGYSTYNEQFF	TGCGCCAGCAGCTTGGGTTATTCGACCTACAATGAGCAGTTCTTC	TRBJ2-1	TRBV5-1	-	15	-
CASSPRTGGNQPQHF	TGTGCCAGCAGCCCCAGGACAGGAGGCAATCAGCCCCAGCATTTT	TRBJ1-5	TRBV5-8	TRBD1	15	-
CASSALTSPSAEQYF	TGTGCCAGCAGCGCGCTGACTAGTCCGTCGGCCGAGCAGTACTTC	TRBJ2-7	TRBV7-9	-	15	-
CAISEPGGDPNYGYTF	TGTGCCATCAGTGAGCCCGGGGGGGATCCAAACTATGGCTACACCTTC	TRBJ1-2	TRBV10-3	-	16	-
CASSTNGGQNNEQFF	TGTGCCAGCAGCACCAATGGGGGCCAGAACAATGAGCAGTTCTTC	TRBJ2-1	TRBV11-2	-	15	-
CASALGETPRQPQHF	TGTGCTAGTGCCTTAGGCGAGACGCCGCGACAGCCCCAGCATTTT	TRBJ1-5	TRBV12-5	-	15	-
CASSTGTGVEKLFF	TGTGCCAGCAGTACCGGGACAGGGGTTGAAAAACTGTTTTTT	TRBJ1-4	TRBV28	TRBD1	14	-
CASSPGQSNTEAFF	TGTGCCAGTAGTCCGGGACAGTCGAACACTGAAGCTTTCTTT	TRBJ1-1	TRBV19	TRBD1	14	-
CASSLRGPATNEKLFF	TGTGCCAGCAGCTTACGAGGTCCTGCAACTAATGAAAAACTGTTTTTT	TRBJ1-4	TRBV7-2	-	16	-
CASRGDRANYGYTF	TGTGCCAGCAGGGGGGACAGGGCGAACTATGGCTACACCTTC	TRBJ1-2	TRBV11-2	TRBD1	14	-
CAIREGANTEAFF	TGTGCCATCAGGGAAGGGGCGAACACTGAAGCTTTCTTT	TRBJ1-1	TRBV10-3	-	13	-
CASSSGLAGDETQYF	TGTGCCAGCAGCTCCGGACTAGCGGGAGATGAGACCCAGTACTTC	TRBJ2-5	TRBV7-7	TRBD2	15	-
CASKDRGGMAQYF	TGTGCCAGCAAAGACAGGGGTGGAATGGCCCAGTACTTC	TRBJ2-5	TRBV19	TRBD1	13	-
CASSQRPRTDTQYF	TGCGCCAGCTCTCAGAGGCCCCGCACAGATACGCAGTATTTT	TRBJ2-3	TRBV4-1	-	14	-
CASSLARLYNEQFF	TGTGCCAGCAGCTTAGCTCGCCTTTACAATGAGCAGTTCTTC	TRBJ2-1	TRBV7-8	-	14	once
CASSLSGTSGSNEQFF	TGCGCCAGCAGCCTCTCCGGGACTAGCGGTAGCAATGAGCAGTTCTTC	TRBJ2-1	TRBV4-1	TRBD2	16	-
CASRPTGMETQYF	TGTGCCAGCAGACCTACAGGGATGGAGACCCAGTACTTC	TRBJ2-5	TRBV7-2	-	13	-
CASSLGRLSQETQYF	TGTGCCAGCTCACTTGGACGGCTATCTCAAGAGACCCAGTACTTC	TRBJ2-5	TRBV19	-	15	few